These 6 T cell receptor beta chains came from one sample sequenced in a study of T cells after yellow fever vaccination (dated by TCRdb to 2018 to 2020). Library method: 5' RACE. These reads were obtained on an Illumina HiSeq 2500. The public reads were reanalyzed by TCRdb: fastp trimming at Q25, MiXCR alignment, in-frame beta chains only. Records with the same CDR3 protein are collapsed into one entry carrying the most frequent genes and DNA. In all, the sample holds more than 300,000 distinct CDR3 sequences, and 6.8% of those were seen once. Clones ranked in the top ten supply around 17% of the sample. What the treatment or condition label conveys for this sample: live attenuated yellow fever vaccine strain. The source was PBMCs, collected roughly 46 days after the first yellow fever vaccination. Receptors were obtained from a man aged 18 to 30 who received the YFV17D yellow fever vaccine.

This clonotype was observed a few times. CDR3 residues: CSASPPGRVEKLFF. For the CDR3, the DNA is TGCAGTGCTAGCCCCCCGGGCAGAGTTGAAAAACTGTTTTTT. The rearrangement joins TRBV20-1 to TRBJ1-4; no definite D call. V was cut by 3 bases and J by 7 bases, with 15 bases left in between. The CDR3 is 14 amino acids. Germline CDR1 is DFQATT and CDR2 is SNEGSKA (reference sequence).

In this sample, this clonotype turned up a few times. The rearrangement links TRBV7-9 to TRBJ1-3; no firm D call. This CDR3 contains 15 residues. V dropped 2 bases and J dropped 0 bases, with 8 bases sitting between them. Germline V gene sequence: CDR1 SEHNR, CDR2 FQNEAQ (reference sequence). The CDR3 bases are TGTGCCAGCAGCTTATTGCGGTCCTCTGGAAACACCATATATTTT. This encodes CASSLLRSSGNTIYF.

This chain uses TRBV12-3 or TRBV12-4 with TRBJ1-1; TRBD1 matches 7 bases. The CDR3 has 14 amino acids. Trimming took 5 bases from V and 4 from J; bases not matched to a gene: 7. The DNA for the CDR3 is TGTGCCAGCAGTATGACAGGGAAGAGCACTGAAGCTTTCTTT. Translated, it gives CASSMTGKSTEAFF.

The chain combines TRBV18 with TRBJ2-5; weak D call: TRBD2 (5 bases). The CDR3 loop spans 15 amino acids. V was cut by 3 bases and J by 6 bases, with 17 bases left in between. Germline V gene data show CDR1 as KGHSH and CDR2 as LQKENI. The CDR3 bases are TGTGCCAGCTCACCGCAGGTCGGTGAGGGTCAGACCCAGTACTTC. This encodes CASSPQVGEGQTQYF.

This rearrangement joins TRBV2 to TRBJ2-2, with 9 bases matching TRBD1. CDR1 is SNHLY and CDR2 is FYNNEI in the germline V gene. Trimming cost V 4 bases and J 2 bases; bases outside gene matches: 2. The CDR3 is 15 amino acids. The CDR3 loop is CASSAGQGNTGELFF. The CDR3, as DNA: TGTGCCAGCAGTGCGGGACAGGGAAACACCGGGGAGCTGTTTTTT.

The V call is TRBV4-3, the J call TRBJ1-2; unclear D gene. V was pared by 0 bases and J by 4 bases, with 15 bases between. The length of the CDR3 is 16 residues. The germline V gene has CDR1 LGHNA and CDR2 YSLEER. CDR3 residues: CASSQDSTAIPYGYTF. CDR3 DNA: TGCGCCAGCAGCCAAGATAGTACAGCCATCCCCTATGGCTACACCTTC.